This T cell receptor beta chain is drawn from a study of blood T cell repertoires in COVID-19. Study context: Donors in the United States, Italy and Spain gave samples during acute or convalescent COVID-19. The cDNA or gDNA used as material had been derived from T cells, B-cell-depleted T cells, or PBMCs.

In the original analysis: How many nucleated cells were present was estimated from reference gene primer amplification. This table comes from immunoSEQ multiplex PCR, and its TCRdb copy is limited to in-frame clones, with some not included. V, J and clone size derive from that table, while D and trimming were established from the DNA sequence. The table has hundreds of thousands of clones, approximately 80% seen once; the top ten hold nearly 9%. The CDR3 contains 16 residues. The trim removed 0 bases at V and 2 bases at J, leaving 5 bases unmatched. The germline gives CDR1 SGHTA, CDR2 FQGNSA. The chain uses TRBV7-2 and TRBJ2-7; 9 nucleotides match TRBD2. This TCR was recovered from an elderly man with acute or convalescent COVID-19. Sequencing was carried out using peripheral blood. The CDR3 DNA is TGTGCCAGCAGCTTAGCTTGGGCTAGCGGGACCTACGAGCAGTACTTC. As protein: CASSLAWASGTYEQYF.